The 6 T cell receptor beta chains reported below all come from one sample, sequenced in a study of early T cells in non-severe SARS-CoV-2 infection. TCRdb reprocessed the 5' RACE reads via MiXCR and lists one record per CDR3 protein. Seen here are around 57,000 distinct CDR3 sequences, over 7.5% observed once, and the top ten hold approximately 8.8%. The material sequenced was whole blood. The receptors here all came from an adult who was a healthcare worker with PCR-confirmed SARS-CoV-2 infection or an uninfected control (not recorded which).

This clonotype was seen a few times. The rearrangement links TRBV5-1 to TRBJ2-1, with 11 bases that match TRBD2. This CDR3 has 16 residues. Germline V gene data show CDR1 as SGHRS and CDR2 as YFSETQ. V shed 4 bases, J shed 1 base, and the junction held 4 bases outside the gene matches. CDR3 protein: CASSVTSGRSYNEQFF. CDR3 sequence (DNA): TGCGCCAGCAGCGTTACTAGCGGGAGATCCTACAATGAGCAGTTCTTC.

The rearrangement links TRBV5-6 to TRBJ2-7; D perhaps matches TRBD1 (7 bases). V lost 2 bases and J lost 6, with 18 bases in between. Germline V gene data show CDR1 as SGHDT and CDR2 as YYEEEE. The CDR3 length is 15 residues. CDR3 loop: CASSFWQGGSGEQYF. The CDR3 DNA reads TGTGCCAGCAGCTTCTGGCAGGGGGGATCTGGCGAGCAGTACTTC.

A few counts support this clonotype. The rearrangement uses TRBV6-2 or TRBV6-3 and TRBJ2-3; 7 bases fit TRBD2. Germline CDR1 is MNHEY and CDR2 is SVGEGT. J gave up 8 bases and V 0 bases, and 2 bases lay outside the gene matches. This CDR3 is 13 amino acids long. This chain's CDR3 is CASSYSLAFTQYF. The CDR3 nucleotides are TGTGCCAGCAGTTACTCACTAGCGTTTACGCAGTATTTT.

This clonotype came up many times. The chain links TRBV9 to TRBJ2-5; 8 bases fit TRBD2. J lost 5 bases, V lost 3 bases, and 6 bases had no gene match. CDR1 SGDLS and CDR2 YYNGEE come from the germline V gene. The CDR3 loop spans 14 amino acids. The CDR3 coding sequence is TGTGCCAGCAGCGGAGAGCGGGGGAGGGAGACCCAGTACTTC. Encoded protein: CASSGERGRETQYF.

This clonotype was counted ten times or more. This chain's CDR3 is CASSYSNRGELFF. The CDR3 DNA is TGTGCCAGCAGTTACAGCAACAGGGGAGAACTGTTTTTT. V is TRBV6-6 and J is TRBJ1-4, with 7 nucleotides matching TRBD1. This CDR3 has 13 amino acids. After removal of 2 bases from V and 12 bases from J, the junction contained 6 bases not matched to a gene. In germline, CDR1 is MNHNY, CDR2 SVGAGI (reference sequence).

This clonotype showed up just a few times. DNA of the CDR3: TGTGCCAGCTCTCCCACCGGGCTACAGGATACGCAGTATTTT. Encoded protein: CASSPTGLQDTQYF. The chain is built from TRBV18 and TRBJ2-3; D gene uncertain. Trimming pared 6 bases from V and 6 bases from J, leaving 16 bases between. The CDR3 sequence is 14 residues long. Germline V gives CDR1 KGHSH, CDR2 LQKENI.